This T cell receptor beta chain came from a study of T-cell memory formation after mild COVID-19 (dated by TCRdb to the early 2020s). Turning to the overall study: TCR sequence clusters from the two donors were found to be largely donor specific. T-cell clones expanding and contracting after mild COVID-19 in two donors were tracked by longitudinal TCRalpha and TCRbeta repertoire sequencing. The cohort was made up of two young adult volunteers, one female and one male, who were previously healthy. General findings and caveats noted by the study authors: The detection of some responding clones in pre-infection memory suggests that pre-existing cross-reactive memory T cells joined the SARS-CoV-2 response. The second-wave clones that peaked on day 37 were not confirmed to be SARS-CoV-2 specific. Clones contracting from day 15 to 85 had balanced CD4/CD8 phenotypes, while a second wave expanding from day 15 to 37 was biased towards CD4+. Contracting CD4+ clones turned up mainly in the CM and EM memory subsets, whereas EMRA was where CD8+ clones were enriched. The study included only a couple of mild cases, and larger cohorts that include severe cases with pre-infection samples were judged to be necessary.

PBMCs were isolated by Ficoll-Paque density gradient centrifugation. Sequences SGHDN (CDR1) and FVKESK (CDR2) are obtained from the germline V gene. The CDR3 sequence holds 18 residues, the cysteine and phenylalanine included. The entry retains the CDR3 DNA only, 54 bases that are in frame from base 1. V is cut by 1 base and J by 5 bases, and the space between the germline ends is 21 bases. Remarks on this clonotype: Its antigen target is currently unknown. No base-level quality is on record; no much larger clone is a single base apart.

These reads were obtained on an Illumina NovaSeq 6000. cDNA libraries for TCRalpha and TCRbeta were prepared by 5'RACE using constant-segment primers, with sample barcodes and unique molecular identifiers added. RNA was extracted from every sample with Trizol reagent. Libraries were amplified in two PCR steps, with a second sample barcode and Illumina TruSeq adapters added in the second step. Sequencing of libraries was performed on an Illumina NovaSeq with 2 x 150 bp paired-end reads. Processing in the source paper ran as follows. Reads were demultiplexed and collapsed into UMI-guided consensus sequences with migec v1.2.7. Using mixcr v2.1.11, UMI consensuses were aligned to TRA and TRB V and J templates and then assembled into clonotypes. A clonotype was counted as expanded or contracted only when both edgeR and NoisET called the clonotype significant, with the noise models trained on biological replicates. For edgeR calls, the thresholds were a false discovery rate-adjusted p below 0.01 and a log2 fold-change of 1. As an exploratory analysis of dynamics, PCA with hierarchical clustering was applied to max-normalized trajectories of the 1000 most abundant clonotypes. Separately sequenced CD4+ and CD8+ repertoires were used to assign a CD4 or CD8 phenotype to each responding clone. TCRdb cleaned the public reads at Q25 with fastp, built clones with MiXCR and kept in-frame beta chains. One record per CDR3 amino acid sequence lists the most common genes and DNA. These V and J calls originate from TCRdb's pipeline instead of the authors' own analysis. The sample table contains some 150,000 distinct CDR3 sequences; only one count was recorded for around 15% of them. The top ten hold roughly 28% of the sample.

This receptor was identified in an adult woman who had mild COVID-19 (a few samples of this study predate the infection). The sample titles of this study are shuffled in the database, so cell type and time point are left out; the donor was told from shared clones. Source material: PBMCs or a T cell subset sorted from them (not recorded which). The chain employs TRBV14 and TRBJ2-1; confidence is insufficient to name the D gene. The CDR3 region has the sequence CASSQGSLRLGSDNEQFF. DNA sequence: TGTGCCAGCAGCCAAGGATCTCTGCGCCTCGGATCAGACAATGAGCAGTTCTTC.